These 13 T cell receptor beta chains were all obtained from the same sample, sequenced in a study of OX40 agonist ivuxolimab in advanced cancers. Here immunoSEQ multiplex PCR was the method, and the copy in TCRdb shows in-frame clones only, minus some. Of 35,000 to 40,000 clones listed, roughly 80% are singletons. The sequences come from CD4+ or CD8+ T cells sorted from blood, collected in a trial of the OX40 agonist ivuxolimab. These receptors all stem from an adult with an advanced solid tumor such as melanoma, head and neck, liver or kidney cancer.

V usage is TRBV6-5 and J usage is TRBJ1-2, with 8 positions matching TRBD1. This CDR3 has 13 amino acids. V was clipped by 2 bases and J by 4 bases; unmatched bases: 0. Looked up from germline, CDR1 is MNHEY and CDR2 is SVGAGI. For the CDR3, the DNA is TGTGCCAGCAGTTACGACAGGGGCTATGGCTACACCTTC. Its translation is CASSYDRGYGYTF.

The rearrangement uses TRBV7-9 and TRBJ1-5; no clear D. Germline V gives CDR1 SEHNR, CDR2 FQNEAQ (reference sequence). V was clipped by 2 bases and J by 0 bases, with 5 bases between them. The CDR3 loop spans 14 amino acids. The CDR3 bases are TGTGCCAGCAGCTTAACAGATAGCAATCAGCCCCAGCATTTT. Translation gives CASSLTDSNQPQHF.

The CDR3 nucleotides are TGTGCCAGCAGCGGTCAGGTATCCTACGAGCAGTACTTC. It codes for CASSGQVSYEQYF. V and J are TRBV4-2 and TRBJ2-7; D gene uncertain. V was shortened by 5 bases and J by 1 base, with 9 bases between the two germline ends. CDR3 length: 13 amino acids. In germline, CDR1 is LGHNA, CDR2 YNFKEQ.

V is TRBV4-3 and J is TRBJ2-3, with TRBD2 matching 10 bases. V was pared by 1 base and J by 3 bases, with 7 bases of the junction left unmatched. The CDR3 sequence is 17 residues long. Germline CDR1 LGHNA, CDR2 YSLEER. The CDR3 DNA is TGCGCCAGCAGCCAAGCCCCATCTAGCGGGAGAACAGATACGCAGTATTTT. Its translation is CASSQAPSSGRTDTQYF.

This sequence joins TRBV12-5 and TRBJ1-5, with TRBD1 as a possible D gene (5 bases). Germline V gene data show CDR1 as LGHNT and CDR2 as FRNRAP. This CDR3 is 18 amino acids long. Trimming took 0 bases from V and 3 from J, leaving 18 bases between them. The CDR3 loop reads CASGLVLGTGDSNQPQHF. CDR3 bases: TGTGCTAGTGGTTTGGTACTTGGGACTGGGGACTCCAATCAGCCCCAGCATTTT.

Only a few counts were recorded for this clone. This chain uses TRBV7-9 with TRBJ1-1; D is possibly TRBD1 (5 bases). V was clipped by 0 bases and J by 2 bases, with 7 bases between them. The CDR3 spans 14 residues. Germline CDR1 SEHNR, CDR2 FQNEAQ (reference sequence). The CDR3 nucleotides are TGTGCCAGCAGCTTAGCTGGGGGTAACACTGAAGCTTTCTTT. This encodes CASSLAGGNTEAFF. Using reference TRBV7-9 and TRBJ1-1 for the parts outside the CDR3, the full variable domain is DTGVSQNPRHKITKRGQNVTFRCDPISEHNRLYWYRQTLGQGPEFLTYFQNEAQLEKSRLLSDRFSAERPKGSFSTLEIQRTEQGDSAMYLCASSLAGGNTEAFFGQGTRLTVV.

The CDR3 DNA sequence: TGCGCCAGCAGCCCGTCACCCAGGGACGTTCACACTGAAGCTTTCTTT. Its translation is CASSPSPRDVHTEAFF. This chain connects TRBV5-1 to TRBJ1-1, with D possibly matching TRBD1 (5 bases). The CDR3 totals 16 residues. Trimming took 4 bases from V and 3 from J, leaving 19 bases between them. CDR1 and CDR2 (germline): SGHRS, YFSETQ.

This clone has only one observation. This rearrangement joins TRBV7-3 to TRBJ2-6, with D tentatively TRBD1 (6 bases). Trimming stripped 1 base from V and 6 bases from J, with 10 bases between. CDR1 is SGHTA and CDR2 is FQGTGA in the germline V gene. The CDR3 has 15 amino acids. In DNA, the CDR3 is TGTGCCAGCAGCTTAAGTCGGGGACAGGCCAACGTCCTGACTTTC. It yields the protein CASSLSRGQANVLTF.

V is TRBV25-1 and J is TRBJ1-6; D uncertain. The length of the CDR3 is 13 residues. The germline gives CDR1 MGHDK, CDR2 SYGVNS. Trimming pared 1 base from V and 5 bases from J, leaving 3 bases between. The CDR3 reads CASSEWDNSPLHF. In DNA, the CDR3 is TGTGCCAGCAGTGAATGGGATAATTCACCCCTCCACTTT.

The chain couples TRBV27 to TRBJ1-1, with D possibly matching TRBD1 (5 bases). The CDR3 totals 14 residues. The V gene's germline CDR1 is MNHEY and CDR2 SMNVEV (reference sequence). Trimming removed 8 bases at V and 0 bases at J, with 13 bases between. For the CDR3, the DNA is TGTGCCAGCCTCCCCGCGGGGGTGAACACTGAAGCTTTCTTT. Translation gives CASLPAGVNTEAFF.

The V and J genes are TRBV10-3 and TRBJ2-7; the D gene is possibly TRBD2 (5 bases). The CDR3 totals 13 residues. The V gene's germline CDR1 is ENHRY and CDR2 SYGVKD. The V end was cut by 10 bases, the J end by 3 bases, with 16 bases between. CDR3 region: CATAVGAYYEQYF. The CDR3, as DNA: TGTGCCACCGCGGTGGGAGCCTACTACGAGCAGTACTTC.

As for this clone: A much larger clone is a single base away; this may be a read error. V is TRBV27 and J is TRBJ1-1, with unresolved D. The CDR3 has 13 amino acids. Germline CDR1 reads MNHEY; CDR2 reads SMNVEV (reference sequence). The germline V and J ends were trimmed by 0 bases and 11 bases, with 13 bases remaining between them. The CDR3 DNA reads TGTGCCAGCAGTTTATCGATACTGAGAGGCGCTTTCTTT. It specifies CASSLSILRGAFF.

This rearrangement joins TRBV7-6 to TRBJ2-3; TRBD1 might be the D (5 bases). V was trimmed by 2 bases and J by 2 bases, leaving 11 bases between them. The CDR3 sequence is 15 residues long. Germline V gene data show CDR1 as SGHVS and CDR2 as FNYEAQ. The CDR3 region has the DNA TGTGCCAGCAGCTTATGGGGCGGAACCACAGATACGCAGTATTTT. Protein: CASSLWGGTTDTQYF.